These 20 T cell receptor beta chains share one sample of origin, sequenced in a study of naive and memory T cell subsets. An equimolar mix of two oligonucleotides served as the beta constant-region primer for TRBC1 and TRBC2. Nested alpha and beta constant-region primers with the SP2 primer drove four PCR rounds on ligated cDNA. One entry per CDR3 protein results from TCRdb running MiXCR on the UMI-ligation and nested PCR reads. In the table there are 85,000 or so distinct CDR3 sequences, about 10% of which are singletons. The sample consisted of naive CD8+ T cells from blood. The receptors were gathered from a human donor in good health.

The chain combines TRBV4-1 with TRBJ1-5; TRBD1 is a possible D gene (5 bases). Looked up from germline, CDR1 is MGHRA and CDR2 is YSYEKL. V was pared by 1 base and J by 4 bases, with 8 bases between. CDR3 length: 14 residues. CDR3 nucleotide sequence: TGCGCCAGCAGCCAAGCGACAGCAAATCAGCCCCAGCATTTT. This codes for CASSQATANQPQHF.

This clonotype was seen only a few times. The chain uses TRBV28 and TRBJ2-7, with D possibly matching TRBD1 (6 bases). Germline V gene data show CDR1 as MDHEN and CDR2 as SYDVKM. The CDR3 covers 14 residues. The V and J ends lost 6 bases and 2 bases respectively, with 14 bases between them. CDR3 coding DNA: TGTGCCAGCAGCCCCGGGACACCTCCCTACGAGCAGTACTTC. Translated: CASSPGTPPYEQYF. Looking up the rest from reference TRBV28 and TRBJ2-7 gives the full variable domain: DVKVTQSSRYLVKRTGEKVFLECVQDMDHENMFWYRQDPGLGLRLIYFSYDVKMKEKGDIPEGYSVSREKKERFSLILESASTNQTSMYLCASSPGTPPYEQYFGPGTRLTVT.

This clonotype was seen a few times. The chain uses TRBV9 and TRBJ2-7, with D possibly being TRBD1 (5 bases). With 0 bases removed from V and 2 bases from J, the gap between germline ends came to 21 bases. The CDR3 sequence is 18 residues long. Germline CDR1 reads SGDLS; CDR2 reads YYNGEE. The CDR3 nucleotides read TGTGCCAGCAGCGTAGCTCCCGCGACAGCGCAACTAACCTACGAGCAGTACTTC. Translated: CASSVAPATAQLTYEQYF.

This chain joins TRBV29-1 and TRBJ1-1; D perhaps matches TRBD1 (6 bases). The CDR3 is made up of 15 amino acids. Trimming stripped 7 bases from V and 1 base from J, with 19 bases between. Germline CDR1 and CDR2: SQVTM and ANQGSEA. Written as DNA, the CDR3 is TGCAGCGGGCTAATTACCGACAGGAGGAACACTGAAGCTTTCTTT. Protein: CSGLITDRRNTEAFF.

This clonotype was found many times. The genes are TRBV5-5 and TRBJ2-1, with D uncertain. The V gene lost 3 bases and the J gene lost 2 bases, with 6 bases spanning the gap. CDR1 SGHKS and CDR2 YYEKEE come from the germline V gene (reference sequence). There are 13 residues in the CDR3. The CDR3 nucleotides are TGTGCCAGCAGCTCTGGAACCTACAATGAGCAGTTCTTC. Protein: CASSSGTYNEQFF.

This clonotype has more than one count but fewer than ten. This chain connects TRBV7-9 to TRBJ1-2; weak D call: TRBD1 (6 bases). The CDR3 sequence is 14 residues long. Trimming took 1 base from V and 3 from J, leaving 9 bases between them. CDR1 is SEHNR, CDR2 FQNEAQ, per germline (reference sequence). CDR3 DNA sequence: TGTGCCAGCAGCTTAGAAGGGGGTCACTATGGCTACACCTTC. Protein: CASSLEGGHYGYTF.

The V call is TRBV27, the J call TRBJ1-5; possibly TRBD1 for D (6 bases). Per germline, CDR1 MNHEY and CDR2 SMNVEV (reference sequence). V lost 6 bases to trimming and J lost 7 bases, with 13 bases between them. CDR3 length equals 13 residues. CDR3 bases: TGTGCCAGCAGCTTAACAGGGCGGCAGCCCCAGCATTTT. Protein product: CASSLTGRQPQHF.

This chain uses TRBV13 with TRBJ2-7; D remains ambiguous. This CDR3 has 13 amino acids. Germline CDR1 and CDR2: PRHDT and FYEKMQ (reference sequence). Trimming left V 7 bases short and J 0 bases short, with 10 bases between. CDR3 bases: TGTGCCAGCACCGGAGAGAGCTCCTACGAGCAGTACTTC. Translating gives CASTGESSYEQYF.

The rearrangement uses TRBV20-1 and TRBJ1-4; D ambiguous. The germline V gene encodes CDR1 DFQATT and CDR2 SNEGSKA (reference sequence). The CDR3 consists of 13 residues. Deletions cut 6 bases from V and 8 bases from J, with 16 bases between. The CDR3 DNA reads as TGCAGTGCCACGACGGGAATTATAGAAAAACTGTTTTTT. Translation: CSATTGIIEKLFF.

This clonotype has just a few counts. The gene calls are TRBV3-1 and TRBJ2-7, with 12 bases aligning to TRBD2. The CDR3 consists of 16 residues. Trimming took 4 bases from V and 1 from J; bases not matched to a gene: 5. Looked up from germline, CDR1 is LGHDT and CDR2 is YNNKEL (reference sequence). CDR3 sequence reads: CASSLRTSGKSYEQYF. In DNA form, the CDR3 reads TGTGCCAGCAGCCTCCGGACTAGCGGGAAATCCTACGAGCAGTACTTC.

This clonotype was seen many times. The chain combines TRBV20-1 with TRBJ2-7, with a tentative D call TRBD2 (5 bases). The CDR3 runs 14 residues. The V end lost 5 bases, the J end lost 0 bases, and 14 bases lay between the germline ends. Germline V CDR1 and CDR2: DFQATT, SNEGSKA (reference sequence). This chain's CDR3 is CSAGSSANSYEQYF. The DNA of the CDR3 is TGCAGTGCTGGGAGTAGCGCGAACTCCTACGAGCAGTACTTC.

This clonotype was seen a handful of times. This chain connects TRBV13 to TRBJ2-1, with D possibly being TRBD2 (6 bases). Trimming stripped 1 base from V and 3 bases from J, with 19 bases between. Germline CDR1 PRHDT, CDR2 FYEKMQ (reference sequence). The CDR3 covers 18 residues. CDR3 sequence (DNA): TGTGCCAGCAGCTTAGTGGGGCCAGGGCAGGGAGGCTACAATGAGCAGTTCTTC. It codes for CASSLVGPGQGGYNEQFF.

The CDR3 sequence is CASSAAGTRRKNIQYF. CDR3 in DNA: TGTGCCAGCAGCGCAGCCGGGACTCGACGCAAAAACATTCAGTACTTC. The chain joins TRBV7-9 to TRBJ2-4, with D possibly TRBD2 on 6 matching bases. V lost 5 bases to trimming and J lost 3 bases, with 17 bases between them. The CDR3 is 16 residues long. Germline lookup yields CDR1 SEHNR and CDR2 FQNEAQ (reference sequence).

The genes are TRBV12-3 or TRBV12-4 and TRBJ2-3, with D hard to call. Between the trimmed V and J ends, which lost 6 bases and 6 bases, there was a span of 7 bases. This CDR3 is 11 amino acids long. The CDR3: CASRLADTQYF. Here the CDR3 DNA reads TGTGCCAGCAGGCTGGCCGATACGCAGTATTTT.

A few counts support this clonotype. V usage is TRBV19 and J usage is TRBJ2-4, with D perhaps TRBD1 (6 bases). The CDR3 consists of 13 residues. The ends were cut back, 7 bases at V and 6 bases at J, with 13 bases in the middle. The V gene's germline CDR1 is LNHDA and CDR2 SQIVND (reference sequence). CDR3: CASNGPRGNIQYF. CDR3 DNA: TGTGCCAGTAATGGGCCCAGGGGAAACATTCAGTACTTC.

In its sample, this clonotype was seen a few times. This chain joins TRBV18 and TRBJ1-4; no reliable D call. Per germline, CDR1 KGHSH and CDR2 LQKENI. V was shortened by 2 bases and J by 4 bases, with 11 bases between the two germline ends. The CDR3 runs 15 residues. The CDR3 here is CASSPSGLDNEKLFF. The DNA of the CDR3 is TGTGCCAGCTCACCATCGGGTTTAGATAATGAAAAACTGTTTTTT.

The chain is built from TRBV5-1 and TRBJ2-7, with 13 bases that match TRBD2. J was trimmed by 0 bases and V by 4 bases; bases with no gene match: 13. The germline V gene encodes CDR1 SGHRS and CDR2 YFSETQ. This CDR3 region has 19 residues. CDR3 sequence reads: CASSLPLAGGRGSSYEQYF. CDR3 bases: TGCGCCAGCAGCCTACCACTAGCGGGAGGGCGTGGTAGCTCCTACGAGCAGTACTTC. The full variable domain, in which reference TRBV5-1 and TRBJ2-7 provide the parts outside the CDR3, is KAGVTQTPRYLIKTRGQQVTLSCSPISGHRSVSWYQQTPGQGLQFLFEYFSETQRNKGNFPGRFSGRQFSNSRSEMNVSTLELGDSALYLCASSLPLAGGRGSSYEQYFGPGTRLTVT.

V gene TRBV7-2 combines with J gene TRBJ2-7; D is perhaps TRBD1 (5 bases). The CDR3 is 13 residues long. Trimming cost V 2 bases and J 4 bases, with 9 bases left between them. Germline V gene sequence: CDR1 SGHTA, CDR2 FQGNSA. CDR3 in amino acids: CASSLNQGYEQYF. CDR3 coding DNA: TGTGCCAGCAGCTTAAATCAGGGTTACGAGCAGTACTTC.

This chain links TRBV7-6 with TRBJ2-2; D uncertain. The CDR3 totals 13 residues. The germline V gene encodes CDR1 SGHVS and CDR2 FNYEAQ. Trimming removed 3 bases at V and 4 bases at J, with 6 bases between. The CDR3 DNA is TGTGCCAGCAGCTTCGGCGGCACCGGGGAGCTGTTTTTT. This encodes CASSFGGTGELFF.

In this sample, this clonotype turned up once. This clone may be a read error of a much larger clone one base away. The chain employs TRBV12-3 or TRBV12-4 and TRBJ2-3, with 13 positions matching TRBD2. The CDR3 has 15 amino acids. The CDR3, as DNA: TGTGCCAGCAGTTGGACTAGCGGGAGCACAGATAAGCAGTATTTT. It translates to CASSWTSGSTDKQYF.